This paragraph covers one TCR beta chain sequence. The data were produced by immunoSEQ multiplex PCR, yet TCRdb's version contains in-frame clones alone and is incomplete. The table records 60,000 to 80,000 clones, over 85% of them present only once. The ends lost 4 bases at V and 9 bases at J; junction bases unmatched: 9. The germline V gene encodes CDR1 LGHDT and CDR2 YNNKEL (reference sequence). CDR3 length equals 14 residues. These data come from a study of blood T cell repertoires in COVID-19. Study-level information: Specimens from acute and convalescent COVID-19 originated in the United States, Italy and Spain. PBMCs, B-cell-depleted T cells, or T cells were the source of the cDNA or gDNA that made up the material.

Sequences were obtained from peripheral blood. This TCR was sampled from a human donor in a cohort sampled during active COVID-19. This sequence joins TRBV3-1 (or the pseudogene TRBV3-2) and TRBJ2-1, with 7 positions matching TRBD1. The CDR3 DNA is TGTGCCAGCAGCCTTAGGGGGCTCGACGCTGAGCAGTTCTTC. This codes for CASSLRGLDAEQFF.